The 17 T cell receptor beta chains below were found in one sample sequenced in a study of T cells in Graves' hyperthyroidism and ophthalmopathy. From RNA transcripts, TCR beta CDR3 regions were amplified. The TCR CDR3 first-round RT-PCR relied on the HTBI primer set. Using its own MiXCR run on the multiplex PCR reads, TCRdb lists one record per CDR3 protein. Of around 450,000 distinct CDR3 sequences detected, 12% to 15% appear once; the ten largest clones hold 5% to 6%. The specimen sequenced was blood. The receptors derive from a woman younger than 35 with Graves' hyperthyroidism.

This clonotype occurred once. A read error is possible here, since a much larger clone lies one base away. The CDR3 region has the DNA TGCAGCGTTGAGTCGGCCTCCATGCGACCCTACAATGGGCAGTTCTTC. This codes for CSVESASMRPYNGQFF. The chain carries TRBV29-1 and TRBJ2-1; D uncertain. The CDR3 totals 16 residues. Germline CDR1 is SQVTM and CDR2 is ANQGSEA.

The gene calls are TRBV6-2 or TRBV6-3 and TRBJ2-1; 7 nucleotides agree with TRBD1. In germline, CDR1 is MNHEY, CDR2 SVGEGT. This CDR3 spans 16 amino acids. The ends lost 5 bases at V and 0 bases at J; junction bases unmatched: 7. For the CDR3, the DNA is TGTGCCAGCAGTGTCCCGGGACAGAGCTCCTACAATGAGCAGTTCTTC. It is translated as CASSVPGQSSYNEQFF.

This clonotype was recorded at least ten times. The chain uses TRBV3-1 and TRBJ1-6; 7 positions match TRBD1. The germline gives CDR1 LGHDT, CDR2 YNNKEL (reference sequence). The CDR3 runs to 15 residues. Trimming at V came to 4 bases and at J to 9 bases, leaving 9 bases not matched to a gene. The CDR3 protein is CASSPRQGGGSPLHF. CDR3 DNA: TGTGCCAGCAGCCCGAGACAGGGAGGAGGTTCACCCCTCCACTTT.

This clonotype was counted ten times or more. This rearrangement joins TRBV7-2 to TRBJ1-2; D unresolved. Trimming left V 3 bases short and J 8 bases short, with 13 bases between. This CDR3 contains 13 residues. From germline, CDR1 is SGHTA and CDR2 FQGNSA. Written as DNA, the CDR3 is TGTGCCAGCAGCTTCTCTTCTGGAGGAGGCTACACCTTC. It specifies CASSFSSGGGYTF.

The rearrangement links TRBV11-2 to TRBJ1-3; unclear D gene. The CDR3 totals 14 residues. Germline CDR1 and CDR2: SGHAT and FQNNGV. V was cut by 8 bases and J by 4 bases, with 15 bases left in between. DNA for the CDR3: TGTGCCAGCGGACTGGAAAACCAGGGAAACACCATATATTTT. Its protein product is CASGLENQGNTIYF.

The chain employs TRBV13 and TRBJ1-1; a possible D gene is TRBD1 (5 bases). The CDR3 loop spans 18 amino acids. CDR1 is PRHDT and CDR2 is FYEKMQ in the germline V gene (reference sequence). With 2 bases removed from V and 1 base from J, the gap between germline ends came to 20 bases. The CDR3 bases are TGTGCCAGCAGCTTAAGGGGAACCAGGTGGTGGGGGAACACTGAAGCTTTCTTT. It codes for CASSLRGTRWWGNTEAFF.

This chain links TRBV4-1 with TRBJ2-2; D ambiguous. The germline V gene has CDR1 MGHRA and CDR2 YSYEKL. The germline V and J ends were trimmed by 2 bases and 6 bases, with 10 bases remaining between them. The CDR3 totals 14 residues. The CDR3 protein is CASSQLPGSGELFF. CDR3 coding DNA: TGCGCCAGCAGCCAACTTCCGGGCTCCGGGGAGCTGTTTTTT.

Many counts were recorded for this clonotype. This chain uses TRBV9 with TRBJ2-7; D is unclear. The V gene's germline CDR1 is SGDLS and CDR2 YYNGEE. The CDR3 extends over 14 amino acids. The germline V and J ends were trimmed by 0 bases and 5 bases, with 12 bases remaining between them. In nucleotides, the CDR3 is TGTGCCAGCAGCGTAGGACTCCAATCCCACGAGCAGTACTTC. It is translated as CASSVGLQSHEQYF.

In this sample, this clonotype turned up many times. V and J are TRBV3-1 and TRBJ1-2; weak D call: TRBD1 (5 bases). V dropped 3 bases and J dropped 8 bases, with 16 bases sitting between them. Germline-derived CDR1 and CDR2 are LGHDT and YNNKEL (reference sequence). The CDR3 sequence is 14 residues long. The CDR3 reads CASSQGTAPRGYTF. CDR3 bases: TGTGCCAGCAGCCAGGGGACGGCCCCGAGGGGCTACACCTTC.

Regarding this clonotype: One junction end disagrees with the germline gene, perhaps due to a read error. This CDR3 is CASSGGTVQETEYF. DNA of the CDR3: TGTGCCAGCAGCGGAGGGACGGTTCAAGAGACCGAGTACTTC. The J gene is TRBJ2-5, the V gene TRBV9, with D tentatively TRBD1 or TRBD2 (5 bases each). Germline CDR1 reads SGDLS; CDR2 reads YYNGEE. There are 14 residues in the CDR3.

This clonotype was seen ten or more times. This chain uses TRBV15 with TRBJ2-5, with 11 bases aligning to TRBD2. Trimming cost V 5 bases and J 0 bases; bases outside gene matches: 5. The germline CDR1 and CDR2 sequences are LNHNV and YYDKDF (reference sequence). CDR3 length equals 16 residues. CDR3 in amino acids: CATSGGLAGYQETQYF. The CDR3 region has the DNA TGTGCCACCAGCGGAGGACTAGCGGGTTACCAAGAGACCCAGTACTTC.

This chain uses TRBV6-1 with TRBJ2-5; weak D call: TRBD2 (5 bases). This CDR3 has 14 amino acids. Looked up from germline, CDR1 is MNHNS and CDR2 is SASEGT. Trimming took 6 bases from V and 4 from J, leaving 15 bases between them. CDR3 nucleotide sequence: TGTGCCAGCAGCCGGGGATCTAGGGCAGAGACCCAGTACTTC. Protein product: CASSRGSRAETQYF.

The chain joins TRBV27 to TRBJ2-7, with D unresolved. Germline V gene data show CDR1 as MNHEY and CDR2 as SMNVEV (reference sequence). Trimming took off 4 bases at V and 7 bases at J, with 11 bases between the two ends. The CDR3 is 12 residues long. This CDR3 reads CASSSVFGEQYF. CDR3 nucleotides: TGTGCCAGCAGTTCGGTATTCGGGGAGCAGTACTTC.

This clonotype was found once. The chain joins TRBV9 to TRBJ2-7; 14 bases are shared with TRBD2. The V gene's germline CDR1 is SGDLS and CDR2 YYNGEE. Trimming removed 3 bases from V and 6 bases from J; junction bases left unmatched: 5. CDR3 length: 15 amino acids. The CDR3 reads CASSASGTSGSEQYF. As DNA, the CDR3 is TGTGCCAGCAGCGCTTCCGGGACTAGCGGGAGCGAGCAGTACTTC.

This clonotype was seen at least ten times. V usage is TRBV6-2 or TRBV6-3 and J usage is TRBJ1-5, with D perhaps TRBD1 (6 bases). Germline-derived CDR1 and CDR2 are MNHEY and SVGEGT. CDR3 length: 12 amino acids. Trimming took 4 bases from V and 7 from J, leaving 8 bases between them. The CDR3 bases are TGTGCCAGCAGTTCAGGGGTGCAGCCCCAGCATTTT. Residues: CASSSGVQPQHF.

This clonotype was observed at least ten times. V and J are TRBV28 and TRBJ2-1; D may match TRBD1 or TRBD2 (6 bases each). Looked up from germline, CDR1 is MDHEN and CDR2 is SYDVKM. CDR3 length: 16 amino acids. V shed 6 bases and J shed 4 bases, with 19 bases lying between them. This CDR3 is CASRMGRRGEYNEQFF. CDR3 coding DNA: TGTGCCAGCAGAATGGGACGGAGGGGGGAGTACAATGAGCAGTTCTTC.

The CDR3 region has the DNA TGTGCCAGCAGTGACGGGACAGGGAACACCGGGGAGCTGTTTTTT. As protein: CASSDGTGNTGELFF. The V call is TRBV6-4, the J call TRBJ2-2; 8 nucleotides match TRBD1. The CDR3 is 15 residues long. The ends lost 2 bases at V and 1 base at J; junction bases unmatched: 0. Germline V gene lookup returns CDR1 MRHNA and CDR2 SNTAGT.